The 18 T cell receptor beta chains given below trace back to one sample, sequenced in a study of blood T cell repertoires in COVID-19. Repertoires were generated with immunoSEQ multiplex PCR, while TCRdb's copy carries only in-frame clones and drops some. The sample has 100,000 or so clones, around 87% seen once. Sequencing was carried out using peripheral blood. The receptor set was obtained from a woman older than 75 with acute or convalescent COVID-19.

This clone was observed a few times. The chain has TRBV11-2 and TRBJ2-5, with TRBD1 matching 10 bases. The junction had 10 bases not matched to a gene; V was cut back by 5 bases and J by 7 bases. The CDR3 runs 15 residues. CDR1 is SGHAT, CDR2 FQNNGV, per germline. CDR3 region: CASSQPGTGVGTQYF. The CDR3 bases are TGTGCCAGCAGCCAACCCGGGACAGGGGTCGGGACCCAGTACTTC.

The J gene is TRBJ2-2, the V gene TRBV19, with 10 bases matching TRBD1. Germline CDR1 is LNHDA and CDR2 is SQIVND (reference sequence). Germline trimming cut 5 bases from V and 4 bases from J; bases unmatched to any gene: 10. The CDR3 length is 17 residues. CDR3 loop: CASSPGQGLYGTGELFF. The CDR3 bases are TGTGCCAGTAGTCCGGGACAGGGGTTATATGGCACCGGGGAGCTGTTTTTT.

This clone was detected a few times. The chain uses TRBV28 and TRBJ1-6, with 7 bases that match TRBD1. This CDR3 has 15 amino acids. V dropped 6 bases and J dropped 4; count of bases not matched to a gene: 6. Germline V gene data show CDR1 as MDHEN and CDR2 as SYDVKM. CDR3 bases: TGTGCCAGCAGGTGGGGGACAGTATATAATTCACCCCTCCACTTT. This gives the protein CASRWGTVYNSPLHF.

The chain employs TRBV6-2 or TRBV6-3 and TRBJ1-4; D uncertain. Looked up from germline, CDR1 is MNHEY and CDR2 is SVGEGT. Deletions cut 4 bases from V and 8 bases from J, with 8 bases between. The CDR3 consists of 12 residues. CDR3 nucleotides: TGTGCCAGCAGTTCTATCGGGGAAAAACTGTTTTTT. As protein: CASSSIGEKLFF.

CDR3 sequence reads: CATSESWSPGELFF. CDR3 coding DNA: TGTGCCACCAGTGAGTCTTGGAGCCCCGGGGAGCTGTTTTTT. The chain employs TRBV24-1 and TRBJ2-2; no definite D call. CDR1 is KGHDR and CDR2 is SFDVKD in the germline V gene. The CDR3 sequence is 14 residues long. The V gene lost 4 bases and the J gene lost 6 bases, with 11 bases spanning the gap.

The V gene is TRBV29-1, the J gene TRBJ1-1; possible D gene TRBD1, 6 bases. CDR3 length equals 13 residues. The V end lost 7 bases, the J end lost 2 bases, and 14 bases lay between the germline ends. Germline lookup yields CDR1 SQVTM and CDR2 ANQGSEA. Here the CDR3 DNA reads TGCAGCGGAAAGACAGGAAAAAACACTGAAGCTTTCTTT. Translated: CSGKTGKNTEAFF.

The gene calls are TRBV14 and TRBJ2-7; D may be TRBD2 (6 bases). Germline V gene data show CDR1 as SGHDN and CDR2 as FVKESK. The ends were cut back, 1 base at V and 0 bases at J, with 10 bases in the middle. The CDR3 consists of 15 residues. In nucleotides, the CDR3 is TGTGCCAGCAGCCAAGGATTCGGGAGCTCCTACGAGCAGTACTTC. It specifies CASSQGFGSSYEQYF.

This chain connects TRBV19 to TRBJ1-5; 11 nucleotides line up with TRBD1. This CDR3 spans 16 amino acids. V shed 10 bases and J 7 bases; nucleotides not matched to a gene: 15. Germline CDR1 is LNHDA and CDR2 is SQIVND (reference sequence). For the CDR3, the DNA is TGTGCCACCCGCGACACCGGGACAGGGGGAAGACAGCCCCAGCATTTT. Encoded protein: CATRDTGTGGRQPQHF.

This clone was picked up a small number of times. The same CDR3 is also encoded by other DNA sequences in this sample. The chain recombines TRBV12-3 or TRBV12-4 with TRBJ1-4; the D is unclear. The CDR3 has 12 residues. Trimming took 6 bases from V and 8 from J, leaving 10 bases between them. As DNA, the CDR3 is TGTGCCAGCAGCCCCAGAAGAGAAAAACTGTTTTTT. Translation: CASSPRREKLFF.

This rearrangement joins TRBV10-3 to TRBJ2-7; 10 bases are a match to TRBD1. Germline V gene lookup returns CDR1 ENHRY and CDR2 SYGVKD. V lost 10 bases, J lost 3 bases, and 3 bases stayed unmatched. The CDR3 has 12 residues. CDR3 DNA: TGTGCCACGGGACAGGGGAGCTACGAGCAGTACTTC. As protein: CATGQGSYEQYF.

The genes are TRBV10-3 and TRBJ1-2, with D possibly matching TRBD1 (6 bases). The germline V and J ends were trimmed by 1 base and 7 bases, with 19 bases remaining between them. The CDR3 totals 16 residues. The germline gives CDR1 ENHRY, CDR2 SYGVKD. The CDR3 is CAISELKAGAAGGYTF. CDR3 DNA sequence: TGTGCCATCAGTGAGTTAAAGGCGGGGGCCGCCGGTGGCTACACCTTC.

The chain carries TRBV11-2 and TRBJ1-4, with 12 bases that match TRBD1. In germline, CDR1 is SGHAT, CDR2 FQNNGV. CDR3 length equals 18 residues. With V trimmed by 3 bases and J by 8 bases, 13 bases remained unmatched. The CDR3 bases are TGTGCCAGCAGCTTCTCCGGGACAGGGGGCCTGGGGGACGAAAAACTGTTTTTT. Translating it yields CASSFSGTGGLGDEKLFF.

This clone showed up just once. V and J are TRBV28 and TRBJ2-3; 10 bases agree with TRBD1. The CDR3 length is 18 residues. V trimming: 3 bases; J trimming: 1 base; junction bases outside the gene matches: 10. The germline CDR1 and CDR2 sequences are MDHEN and SYDVKM. CDR3 bases: TGTGCCAGCAGTTTCTTGGACAGGGGGAAAAAGGGCACAGATACGCAGTATTTT. Its protein product is CASSFLDRGKKGTDTQYF.

The V and J genes are TRBV5-4 and TRBJ2-2; TRBD2 matches 15 bases. The V gene end was trimmed by 4 bases and the J gene end by 2 bases; junction bases not matched to a gene: 6. CDR1 and CDR2 from the germline V gene are SGHNT and YYREEE (reference sequence). CDR3 length: 18 residues. The CDR3 sequence: CASSPGTSGGQNTGELFF. The CDR3 DNA is TGTGCCAGCAGCCCAGGGACTAGCGGGGGGCAAAACACCGGGGAGCTGTTTTTT.

This clone was recorded once. The chain employs TRBV7-2 and TRBJ1-4, with TRBD1 matching over 8 bases. CDR1 and CDR2 (germline): SGHTA, FQGNSA. Trimming at V came to 3 bases and at J to 4 bases, leaving 7 bases not matched to a gene. This CDR3 is built from 16 residues. CDR3 sequence (DNA): TGTGCCAGCAGCTTTCCCGGGACAGGCTATAATGAAAAACTGTTTTTT. Translated: CASSFPGTGYNEKLFF.

The CDR3 reads CASTKGWAPLDGYTF. The CDR3 bases are TGTGCCAGCACCAAGGGTTGGGCCCCGCTGGATGGCTACACCTTC. The chain has TRBV7-9 and TRBJ1-2; no clear D gene. The CDR3 covers 15 residues. CDR1 is SEHNR and CDR2 is FQNEAQ in the germline V gene (reference sequence). The V end lost 7 bases, the J end lost 6 bases, and 21 bases lay between the germline ends.

This clone was recorded only once. The V and J genes are TRBV14 and TRBJ1-1; D possibly corresponds to TRBD1 (6 bases). V dropped 0 bases and J dropped 6 bases, with 8 bases sitting between them. This CDR3 has 13 amino acids. In germline, CDR1 is SGHDN, CDR2 FVKESK. The CDR3 DNA reads as TGTGCCAGCAGCCAAGAAAGGGGGTCTGAAGCTTTCTTT. Protein product: CASSQERGSEAFF. Using reference TRBV14 and TRBJ1-1 for the parts outside the CDR3, the full variable domain is EAGVTQFPSHSVIEKGQTVTLRCDPISGHDNLYWYRRVMGKEIKFLLHFVKESKQDESGMPNNRFLAERTGGTYSTLKVQPAELEDSGVYFCASSQERGSEAFFGQGTRLTVV.

The V call is TRBV7-8, the J call TRBJ2-7; 10 bases line up with TRBD2. V shed 2 bases and J 2 bases; nucleotides not matched to a gene: 3. The CDR3 is 15 residues long. Germline CDR1 is SGHVS and CDR2 is FQNEAQ. CDR3 in amino acids: CASSLLLAGTYEQYF. CDR3 DNA sequence: TGTGCCAGCAGCTTATTACTAGCGGGGACCTACGAGCAGTACTTC.